Presented here are 14 T cell receptor beta chains from one specimen sequenced in a study of T-cell reconstitution after alpha-beta-depleted transplantation in children. This sample's TCRbeta library carried unique molecular identifier barcodes. One entry per CDR3 protein results from TCRdb running MiXCR on the PCR reads. The data show approximately 1,000,000 distinct CDR3 sequences, with roughly 29% seen just once and 28% held by the top ten. The source material was PBMCs, mostly from graft donor cells, sampled 360 days after TCRalphabeta/CD19-depleted stem cell transplant. The receptors derive from a boy under three years old who had a stem cell transplant for SCID, so the T cells may come from the graft donor.

The chain combines TRBV12-3 or TRBV12-4 with TRBJ2-1, with a tentative D call TRBD2 (6 bases). CDR3 length: 19 residues. The CDR3 DNA follows: TGTACCTGCAGTTCCGGCCCGGGACTTATGAATACCCGTTACAATGAGCAGTTCTTC. It is translated as CTCSSGPGLMNTRYNEQFF.

This clonotype occurred a few times. The chain employs TRBV20-1 and TRBJ1-6, with D uncertain. The V end lost 6 bases, the J end lost 5 bases, and 14 bases lay between the germline ends. The CDR3 extends over 14 amino acids. Germline values: CDR1 DFQATT, CDR2 SNEGSKA (reference sequence). For the CDR3, the DNA is TGCAGTGCGCAAAGGCGGGGAAATAATTCACCCCTCCACTTT. This sequence encodes CSAQRRGNNSPLHF.

A note on this clonotype: A read error is likely, as this CDR3 ends without the conserved phenylalanine or tryptophan. The gene calls are TRBV28 and TRBJ1-5, with D possibly being TRBD1 (6 bases). Deletions cut 6 bases from V and 5 bases from J, with 17 bases between. Germline V gives CDR1 MDHEN, CDR2 SYDVKM. There are 15 residues in the CDR3. The CDR3 loop is CASRSGARGDQPQHV. For the CDR3, the DNA is TGTGCCAGCAGGTCGGGGGCAAGAGGGGATCAGCCCCAGCATGTT.

This chain uses TRBV5-5 with TRBJ1-2; D call uncertain. Trimming left V 4 bases short and J 8 bases short, with 15 bases between. Looked up from germline, CDR1 is SGHKS and CDR2 is YYEKEE (reference sequence). The CDR3 is made up of 13 amino acids. The CDR3, as DNA: TGTGCCAGCAGCCTGGGCCGCCCCGGGGGCTACACCTTC. Protein product: CASSLGRPGGYTF.

The rearrangement uses TRBV7-9 and TRBJ2-7; D is unresolved. Germline V lookup: CDR1 SEHNR, CDR2 FQNEAQ (reference sequence). This CDR3 is built from 15 residues. Trimming cost V 4 bases and J 0 bases, with 13 bases left between them. The CDR3 loop reads CASSSTDGNSYEQYF. As DNA, the CDR3 is TGTGCCAGCAGCTCAACGGACGGTAACTCCTACGAGCAGTACTTC.

V and J are TRBV28 and TRBJ2-7, with D perhaps assigned TRBD1 or TRBD2 (5 bases each). The CDR3 contains 14 residues. The germline V gene has CDR1 MDHEN and CDR2 SYDVKM. V lost 6 bases, J lost 6 bases, and 18 bases lay in between. The CDR3 region is CASSPLGDDGEQYF. The CDR3 nucleotides read TGTGCCAGCAGCCCCCTCGGGGACGACGGCGAGCAGTACTTC.

The chain employs TRBV5-1 and TRBJ1-5; tentatively, D is TRBD1 (5 bases). V was pared by 4 bases and J by 9 bases, with 17 bases between. Germline values: CDR1 SGHRS, CDR2 YFSETQ. There are 14 residues in the CDR3. This CDR3 reads CASSPGGDGMPQHF. The DNA for the CDR3 is TGCGCCAGCAGCCCCGGCGGGGACGGAATGCCCCAGCATTTT. Combining the CDR3 with reference TRBV5-1 and TRBJ1-5 gives the whole variable domain KAGVTQTPRYLIKTRGQQVTLSCSPISGHRSVSWYQQTPGQGLQFLFEYFSETQRNKGNFPGRFSGRQFSNSRSEMNVSTLELGDSALYLCASSPGGDGMPQHFGDGTRLSIL.

A word on this clonotype: This may be a read error: a much more frequent sequence differs by one nucleotide. The CDR3 reads CASKSGKQETEYF. The CDR3 DNA reads as TGTGCCAGCAAGTCTGGCAAGCAAGAGACCGAGTACTTC. This sequence joins TRBV6-6 and TRBJ2-5; D is uncertain. The germline V gene has CDR1 MNHNY and CDR2 SVGAGI (reference sequence). This CDR3 has 13 amino acids.

This clonotype occurred many times. The junction shows a germline mismatch at one end, possibly a read error. This rearrangement joins TRBV7-9 to TRBJ1-1; 7 bases fit TRBD1. CDR1 is SEHNR and CDR2 is FQNEAQ in the germline V gene (reference sequence). The CDR3 is made up of 14 amino acids. In nucleotides, the CDR3 is TGCGCCAGCAGCTCGTCAGGGGGTAACACTGAAGCTTTCTTT. This gives the protein CASSSSGGNTEAFF. The complete variable domain, with remaining parts taken from reference TRBV7-9 and TRBJ1-1, reads DTGVSQNPRHKITKRGQNVTFRCDPISEHNRLYWYRQTLGQGPEFLTYFQNEAQLEKSRLLSDRFSAERPKGSFSTLEIQRTEQGDSAMYLCASSSSGGNTEAFFGQGTRLTVV.

This clonotype is a singleton in its sample. The chain carries TRBV7-8 and TRBJ2-7; D is perhaps TRBD1 or TRBD2 (6 bases each). CDR3 length: 12 amino acids. The V gene's germline CDR1 is SGHVS and CDR2 FQNEAQ. V was clipped by 10 bases and J by 0 bases, with 10 bases between them. CDR3 region: CATGAGSYEQYF. In DNA form, the CDR3 reads TGTGCCACGGGGGCCGGCTCCTACGAGCAGTACTTC.

The rearrangement joins TRBV12-3 or TRBV12-4 to TRBJ1-2; weak D call: TRBD1 (5 bases). The ends were cut back, 4 bases at V and 2 bases at J, with 8 bases in the middle. The CDR3 runs 13 residues. The CDR3 coding sequence is TGTGCCAGCAGTTACCAGGGAAACTATGGCTACACCTTC. It codes for CASSYQGNYGYTF.

The rearrangement links TRBV29-1 to TRBJ1-2, with 8 bases identical to TRBD1. V trimming: 0 bases; J trimming: 4 bases; junction bases outside the gene matches: 7. This CDR3 comprises 15 residues. CDR1 and CDR2 (germline): SQVTM, ANQGSEA. CDR3 DNA sequence: TGCAGCGTTGAAGATCACCCCCAGGGGGCCTATGGCTACACCTTC. Amino acids: CSVEDHPQGAYGYTF.

This sequence joins TRBV4-3 and TRBJ2-7; possible D gene TRBD1, 6 bases. The CDR3 is made up of 14 amino acids. The germline gives CDR1 LGHNA, CDR2 YSLEER. V lost 4 bases and J 3 bases, leaving 13 bases between the germline ends. Here the CDR3 reads CASSRSRGFYEQYF. CDR3 DNA sequence: TGCGCCAGCAGCCGCAGCAGGGGATTCTACGAGCAGTACTTC.

The chain couples TRBV5-1 to TRBJ2-7, with D perhaps assigned TRBD1 or TRBD2 (5 bases each). The CDR3 sequence is 15 residues long. Germline assignment: CDR1 SGHRS and CDR2 YFSETQ. V gave up 3 bases and J gave up 2 bases, with 15 bases separating them. The CDR3 nucleotides are TGCGCCAGCAGCTCCAATCCCCAGGGACCCTACGAGCAGTACTTC. It encodes CASSSNPQGPYEQYF.